The 8 T cell receptor beta chains below all came from one sample that was sequenced in a study of blood T cell repertoires in COVID-19. The table came from immunoSEQ multiplex PCR; TCRdb's copy has only in-frame clones and leaves some out. The data contain 60,000 to 70,000 clones, approximately 86% of them singletons. The sequenced material came from peripheral blood. The receptors were gathered from a man aged 40-49 years with COVID-19, enrolled during active disease.

The CDR3 DNA sequence: TGTGCCAGCAGGCGTCAGGAGGGGACTAATGAAAAACTGTTTTTT. Its translation: CASRRQEGTNEKLFF. The chain uses TRBV2 and TRBJ1-4, with a weak D call TRBD1 (5 bases). Trimming shortened V by 6 bases and J by 2 bases, and 13 bases separated the two germline ends. Germline CDR1 and CDR2: SNHLY and FYNNEI. The CDR3 contains 15 residues.

This clone appeared a single time. V gene TRBV7-9 combines with J gene TRBJ2-1, with 10 bases lining up with TRBD2. The germline V gene has CDR1 SEHNR and CDR2 FQNEAQ (reference sequence). The CDR3 consists of 16 residues. The V and J ends lost 3 bases and 7 bases, in that order; junction bases with no gene match: 9. The CDR3 spells CASSFLAGGQVNEQFF. CDR3 DNA sequence: TGTGCCAGCAGCTTCTTAGCGGGGGGCCAAGTAAATGAGCAGTTCTTC. The full variable domain, completed using reference TRBV7-9 and TRBJ2-1, is DTGVSQNPRHKITKRGQNVTFRCDPISEHNRLYWYRQTLGQGPEFLTYFQNEAQLEKSRLLSDRFSAERPKGSFSTLEIQRTEQGDSAMYLCASSFLAGGQVNEQFFGPGTRLTVL.

The CDR3 sequence is CASSSHRVRWNEQFF. In DNA form, the CDR3 reads TGTGCCAGCAGCTCACACCGGGTCCGCTGGAATGAGCAGTTCTTC. V is TRBV7-8 and J is TRBJ2-1; D unresolved. Deletions cut 4 bases from V and 7 bases from J, with 17 bases between. This CDR3 is built from 15 residues. The V gene's germline CDR1 is SGHVS and CDR2 FQNEAQ.

The chain carries TRBV6-4 and TRBJ2-3, with 7 positions matching TRBD2. The J segment lost 1 base and the V segment lost 0 bases, leaving 1 base of the junction unmatched. This CDR3 is 15 amino acids long. The V gene's germline CDR1 is MRHNA and CDR2 SNTAGT. The chain's CDR3 is CASSDSLAGTDTQYF. The DNA for the CDR3 is TGTGCCAGCAGTGACTCCCTAGCGGGCACAGATACGCAGTATTTT.

The chain couples TRBV30 to TRBJ2-7; no reliable D call. This CDR3 is 11 amino acids long. V lost 3 bases, J lost 3 bases, and 6 bases lay in between. The germline V gene has CDR1 GTSNPN and CDR2 SVGIG (reference sequence). The CDR3 sequence is CAWRVHYEQYF. The CDR3, as DNA: TGTGCCTGGAGGGTACACTACGAGCAGTACTTC.

This chain connects TRBV6-4 to TRBJ1-4, with D tentatively TRBD1 (6 bases). Germline V gene data show CDR1 as MRHNA and CDR2 as SNTAGT. The CDR3 is made up of 14 amino acids. Trimming stripped 6 bases from V and 7 bases from J, with 15 bases between. The CDR3 bases are TGTGCCAGCAGCGAACAGGGAGGGGGTGAAAAACTGTTTTTT. Protein product: CASSEQGGGEKLFF.

The V and J genes are TRBV19 and TRBJ2-5, with 8 bases that match TRBD1. Germline V gene data show CDR1 as LNHDA and CDR2 as SQIVND (reference sequence). The length of the CDR3 is 15 residues. Trimming at V came to 6 bases and at J to 2 bases, leaving 8 bases not matched to a gene. Here the CDR3 DNA reads TGTGCCAGTAGCCCCCGGACAGGGTTTCAAGAGACCCAGTACTTC. Translating gives CASSPRTGFQETQYF.

The chain joins TRBV5-1 to TRBJ1-3; tentatively, D is TRBD1 (5 bases). Germline loops: CDR1 SGHRS, CDR2 YFSETQ. This CDR3 is 14 amino acids long. The V end lost 4 bases, the J end lost 4 bases, and 12 bases lay between the germline ends. In nucleotides, the CDR3 is TGCGCCAGCAGCCCGGGGGGGAACGGAAACACCATATATTTT. This encodes CASSPGGNGNTIYF.